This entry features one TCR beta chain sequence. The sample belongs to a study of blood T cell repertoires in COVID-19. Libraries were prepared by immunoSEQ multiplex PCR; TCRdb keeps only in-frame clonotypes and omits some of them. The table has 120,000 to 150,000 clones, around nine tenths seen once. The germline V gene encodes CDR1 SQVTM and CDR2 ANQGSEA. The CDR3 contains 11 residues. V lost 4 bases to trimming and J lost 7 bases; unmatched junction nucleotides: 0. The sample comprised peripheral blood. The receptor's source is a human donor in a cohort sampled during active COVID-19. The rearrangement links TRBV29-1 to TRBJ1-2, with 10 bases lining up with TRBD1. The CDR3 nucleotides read TGCAGCGTTGGGACAGGGGGTGGCTACACCTTC. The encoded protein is CSVGTGGGYTF. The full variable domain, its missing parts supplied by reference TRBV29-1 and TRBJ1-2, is SAVISQKPSRDICQRGTSLTIQCQVDSQVTMMFWYRQQPGQSLTLIATANQGSEATYESGFVIDKFPISRPNLTFSTLTVSNMSPEDSSIYLCSVGTGGGYTFGSGTRLTVV.